These 21 T cell receptor beta chains originate from one sample sequenced in a study of cytomegalovirus exposure and HLA in healthy donors (dated by TCRdb to about 2017). Library prep was done by the immunoSEQ multiplex PCR assay. The multiplex PCR relied on a mix of 60 forward primers for TCR Vbeta segments and 13 reverse primers for TCR Jbeta segments. Imported from immuneACCESS, the table was reduced by TCRdb to in-frame sequences with V and J called. These copies leave out some clones; in studies compared against another copy, an unresolved V gene accounts for under half, and the cause of the remainder is not known. For this sample the table gives 110,000 to 150,000 clones, of which roughly 70% were detected only once. The ten biggest clones cover 2% to 2.5% of the sample. The sequenced material came from PBMCs. Receptor source: a woman aged 60-70 years in good health and CMV-seropositive.

V is TRBV10-1 and J is TRBJ1-1; D remains unclear. CDR1 and CDR2 (germline): WNHNN, SYGVQD (reference sequence). The V gene lost 5 bases and the J gene lost 1 base, with 8 bases spanning the gap. This CDR3 is 13 amino acids long. The CDR3: CASSSLRNTEAFF. The DNA of the CDR3 is TGCGCCAGCAGTTCCCTCCGGAACACTGAAGCTTTCTTT.

The V and J genes are TRBV9 and TRBJ2-7, with 7 bases that match TRBD2. CDR1 is SGDLS and CDR2 is YYNGEE in the germline V gene. The CDR3 is made up of 11 amino acids. J gave up 5 bases and V 5 bases, and 1 base lay outside the gene matches. Written as DNA, the CDR3 is TGTGCCAGCAGTCGGGGGGACGAGCAGTACTTC. It yields the protein CASSRGDEQYF.

The V gene is TRBV5-1, the J gene TRBJ2-7; tentative D call: TRBD2 (5 bases). V lost 5 bases, J lost 0 bases, and 15 bases lay in between. The CDR3 totals 15 residues. Per germline, CDR1 SGHRS and CDR2 YFSETQ. The CDR3 DNA sequence: TGCGCCAGCAGGCTGGACTTTTCATACTCCTACGAGCAGTACTTC. The encoded protein is CASRLDFSYSYEQYF.

This clone has only a few counts. The V gene is TRBV27, the J gene TRBJ2-7; TRBD1 aligns across 10 bases. The CDR3 covers 15 residues. The V gene end was trimmed by 5 bases and the J gene end by 1 base; junction bases not matched to a gene: 5. Germline CDR1 is MNHEY and CDR2 is SMNVEV (reference sequence). As DNA, the CDR3 is TGTGCCAGCAGTCCATCGGGACAGGGGTCCTACGAGCAGTACTTC. This sequence encodes CASSPSGQGSYEQYF.

This clone was seen only a few times. The V gene is TRBV19, the J gene TRBJ1-2; D gene uncertain. Trimming left V 4 bases short and J 8 bases short, with 14 bases between. The V gene's germline CDR1 is LNHDA and CDR2 SQIVND (reference sequence). The CDR3 is made up of 13 amino acids. CDR3 nucleotides: TGTGCCAGTAGTACAGGCTACCCGGGAGGCTACACCTTC. It yields the protein CASSTGYPGGYTF.

This clone was found a few times. One junction end does not reproduce the germline sequence, and a read error may be involved. This specimen includes other DNA sequences encoding the same CDR3. The V gene is TRBV7-9, the J gene TRBJ1-2; D is perhaps TRBD1 (5 bases). From germline, CDR1 is SEHNR and CDR2 FQNEAQ (reference sequence). The CDR3 sequence is 12 residues long. CDR3 residues: CSSSFSGGGYTF. CDR3 coding DNA: TGTTCCAGCAGCTTCTCCGGGGGTGGCTACACCTTC. The variable domain in full, completed from reference TRBV7-9 and TRBJ1-2, reads DTGVSQNPRHKITKRGQNVTFRCDPISEHNRLYWYRQTLGQGPEFLTYFQNEAQLEKSRLLSDRFSAERPKGSFSTLEIQRTEQGDSAMYLCSSSFSGGGYTFGSGTRLTVV.

The chain recombines TRBV6-6 with TRBJ1-1; unclear D gene. V lost 5 bases, J lost 8 bases, and 12 bases lay in between. In germline, CDR1 is MNHNY, CDR2 SVGAGI (reference sequence). The CDR3 covers 12 residues. CDR3 residues: CASSARAGEAFF. CDR3 nucleotides: TGTGCCAGCAGTGCTCGGGCGGGGGAAGCTTTCTTT.

The rearrangement links TRBV5-4 to TRBJ2-2; TRBD2 agrees at 8 bases. Per germline, CDR1 SGHNT and CDR2 YYREEE (reference sequence). J lost 7 bases, V lost 0 bases, and 5 bases had no gene match. The CDR3 is 15 residues long. The CDR3, as DNA: TGTGCCAGCAGCTTGGGACTAGCGAAAATCGGGGAGCTGTTTTTT. This translates into CASSLGLAKIGELFF.

The chain couples TRBV6-5 to TRBJ1-1; TRBD1 is a possible D gene (6 bases). Germline V lookup: CDR1 MNHEY, CDR2 SVGAGI. This CDR3 has 14 amino acids. V lost 4 bases, J lost 1 base, and 10 bases lay in between. DNA of the CDR3: TGTGCCAGCAGTTCCTTGGACAGGAACACTGAAGCTTTCTTT. It encodes CASSSLDRNTEAFF.

The chain is built from TRBV7-3 and TRBJ1-5, with D unclear. The CDR3 covers 13 residues. Germline V CDR1 and CDR2: SGHTA, FQGTGA. V was clipped by 6 bases and J by 4 bases, with 10 bases between them. CDR3 amino acids: CASSATSNQPQHF. The CDR3 region has the DNA TGTGCCAGCAGTGCTACGAGTAATCAGCCCCAGCATTTT.

V and J are TRBV7-3 and TRBJ2-6, with D maybe TRBD2 (5 bases). This CDR3 is built from 16 residues. Trimming removed 2 bases at V and 3 bases at J, with 11 bases between. Germline assignment: CDR1 SGHTA and CDR2 FQGTGA. The CDR3 bases are TGTGCCAGCAGCTTATCTTCCGGGGATGGGGCCAACGTCCTGACTTTC. Translated: CASSLSSGDGANVLTF. Filled out from reference TRBV7-3 and TRBJ2-6, the complete variable domain reads GAGVSQTPSNKVTEKGKYVELRCDPISGHTALYWYRQSLGQGPEFLIYFQGTGAADDSGLPNDRFFAVRPEGSVSTLKIQRTERGDSAVYLCASSLSSGDGANVLTFGAGSRLTVL.

This clone was counted once. The chain joins TRBV5-1 to TRBJ1-5; 8 bases are shared with TRBD1. The CDR3 has 13 residues. Germline V gives CDR1 SGHRS, CDR2 YFSETQ. The V and J ends lost 5 bases and 7 bases, in that order; junction bases with no gene match: 5. The CDR3 coding sequence is TGCGCCAGCAGTCAGGACAGGGACCAGCCCCAGCATTTT. The encoded protein is CASSQDRDQPQHF.

V gene TRBV5-1 combines with J gene TRBJ1-2, with 7 bases identical to TRBD1. The CDR3 length is 15 residues. Trimming cost V 0 bases and J 2 bases; bases outside gene matches: 4. The V gene's germline CDR1 is SGHRS and CDR2 YFSETQ. CDR3 amino acids: CASSLGLQGNYGYTF. The CDR3 region has the DNA TGCGCCAGCAGCTTGGGCCTACAGGGGAACTATGGCTACACCTTC.

The genes are TRBV29-1 and TRBJ2-1, with D maybe TRBD2 (6 bases). This CDR3 has 14 residues. CDR1 and CDR2 from the germline V gene are SQVTM and ANQGSEA. V was clipped by 7 bases and J by 4 bases, with 17 bases between them. The CDR3 nucleotides read TGCAGCGAGTTGAACGGAGGGATTTACAATGAGCAGTTCTTC. This codes for CSELNGGIYNEQFF.

This clone was counted between two and nine times. The chain combines TRBV13 with TRBJ2-7, with TRBD2 matching over 9 bases. Trimming at V came to 0 bases and at J to 6 bases, leaving 9 bases not matched to a gene. CDR1 and CDR2 from the germline V gene are PRHDT and FYEKMQ (reference sequence). The CDR3 sequence is 16 residues long. This CDR3 is CASSLGGTSRSGEQYF. CDR3 bases: TGTGCCAGCAGCTTAGGAGGGACTAGCAGATCGGGCGAGCAGTACTTC.

CDR3 amino acids: CASSPTGTSFNLGYTF. CDR3 nucleotides: TGCGCCAGCAGCCCTACCGGGACATCCTTTAATCTTGGCTACACCTTC. V and J are TRBV5-1 and TRBJ1-2, with a possible D match to TRBD1 (6 bases). CDR1 and CDR2 from the germline V gene are SGHRS and YFSETQ. Trimming cost V 4 bases and J 7 bases, with 23 bases left between them. The CDR3 is 16 residues long. The full variable domain, in which reference TRBV5-1 and TRBJ1-2 provide the parts outside the CDR3, is KAGVTQTPRYLIKTRGQQVTLSCSPISGHRSVSWYQQTPGQGLQFLFEYFSETQRNKGNFPGRFSGRQFSNSRSEMNVSTLELGDSALYLCASSPTGTSFNLGYTFGSGTRLTVV.

V usage is TRBV10-3 and J usage is TRBJ1-5; D is undetermined. Germline V lookup: CDR1 ENHRY, CDR2 SYGVKD. The CDR3 loop spans 13 amino acids. Trimming took off 2 bases at V and 5 bases at J, with 7 bases between the two ends. Written as DNA, the CDR3 is TGTGCCATCAGTGAGCTGGAGGATCAGCCCCAGCATTTT. Amino acid sequence: CAISELEDQPQHF.

This chain connects TRBV5-1 to TRBJ1-5; D remains ambiguous. The germline V gene has CDR1 SGHRS and CDR2 YFSETQ. V gave up 0 bases and J gave up 4 bases, with 11 bases separating them. This CDR3 is 15 amino acids long. CDR3: CASSLDSRPNQPQHF. The CDR3 DNA reads TGCGCCAGCAGCTTGGACAGCCGACCGAATCAGCCCCAGCATTTT.

The V gene is TRBV6-5, the J gene TRBJ2-1; a weak D match, TRBD2 (6 bases). Germline V CDR1 and CDR2: MNHEY, SVGAGI. This CDR3 contains 16 residues. The ends were cut back, 0 bases at V and 4 bases at J, with 13 bases in the middle. Here the CDR3 reads CASSYSSAGMYNEQFF. The CDR3 DNA sequence: TGTGCCAGCAGTTACTCGAGCGCGGGGATGTACAATGAGCAGTTCTTC.

The V call is TRBV19, the J call TRBJ2-1, with D uncertain. The germline gives CDR1 LNHDA, CDR2 SQIVND (reference sequence). The CDR3 runs 12 residues. Trimming cost V 3 bases and J 7 bases, with 7 bases left between them. CDR3 sequence reads: CASSMAGNEQFF. As DNA, the CDR3 is TGTGCCAGTAGTATGGCTGGTAATGAGCAGTTCTTC. Full variable domain (missing parts from reference TRBV19 and TRBJ2-1): DGGITQSPKYLFRKEGQNVTLSCEQNLNHDAMYWYRQDPGQGLRLIYYSQIVNDFQKGDIAEGYSVSREKKESFPLTVTSAQKNPTAFYLCASSMAGNEQFFGPGTRLTVL.

This chain links TRBV19 with TRBJ2-1; D uncertain. V lost 3 bases and J lost 10, with 7 bases in between. CDR1 LNHDA and CDR2 SQIVND come from the germline V gene (reference sequence). The CDR3 loop spans 11 amino acids. CDR3 sequence reads: CASSMAKEQFF. As DNA, the CDR3 is TGTGCCAGTAGTATGGCCAAGGAGCAGTTCTTC. The full variable domain, its missing parts supplied by reference TRBV19 and TRBJ2-1, is DGGITQSPKYLFRKEGQNVTLSCEQNLNHDAMYWYRQDPGQGLRLIYYSQIVNDFQKGDIAEGYSVSREKKESFPLTVTSAQKNPTAFYLCASSMAKEQFFGPGTRLTVL.